These 12 T cell receptor beta chains were all obtained from the same sample, sequenced in a study of OX40 agonist ivuxolimab in advanced cancers. Method: immunoSEQ multiplex PCR; TCRdb's copy keeps in-frame clones and lacks some. The sample lists more than 15,000 clones, roughly 86% occurring once. This material consisted of CD4+ or CD8+ T cells sorted from blood, taken in a trial of the OX40 agonist ivuxolimab. The receptors were gathered from an adult with an advanced solid tumor such as melanoma, head and neck, liver or kidney cancer.

The CDR3 nucleotides read TGTGCCAGCTCACCCCCCGGGACAGGGGACTACGAGCAGTACTTC. This translates into CASSPPGTGDYEQYF. V usage is TRBV18 and J usage is TRBJ2-7, with 10 bases aligning to TRBD1. Germline V CDR1 and CDR2: KGHSH, LQKENI. Losses at the gene ends were 3 bases for V and 3 bases for J; bases not matched to a gene: 5. The length of the CDR3 is 15 residues. Full variable domain (missing parts from reference TRBV18 and TRBJ2-7): NAGVMQNPRHLVRRRGQEARLRCSPMKGHSHVYWYRQLPEEGLKFMVYLQKENIIDESGMPKERFSAEFPKEGPSILRIQQVVRGDSAAYFCASSPPGTGDYEQYFGPGTRLTVT.

CDR3 nucleotides: TGTGCCAGCAGCTTCAGGGGGCGAACAGATACGCAGTATTTT. Amino acids: CASSFRGRTDTQYF. The rearrangement joins TRBV7-2 to TRBJ2-3; 8 bases are a match to TRBD1. Germline CDR1 is SGHTA and CDR2 is FQGNSA. The CDR3 extends over 14 amino acids. V shed 3 bases and J 3 bases; nucleotides not matched to a gene: 2.

This chain connects TRBV2 to TRBJ2-1; D not certain. Trimming pared 3 bases from V and 8 bases from J, leaving 8 bases between. Germline lookup yields CDR1 SNHLY and CDR2 FYNNEI. This CDR3 is built from 12 residues. The CDR3 sequence is CASSETSHEQFF. CDR3 nucleotide sequence: TGTGCCAGCAGTGAGACGTCCCATGAGCAGTTCTTC.

This clone was found a few times. This chain connects TRBV11-3 to TRBJ2-1; 8 nucleotides agree with TRBD1. The CDR3 covers 12 residues. Trimming cost V 6 bases and J 9 bases; bases outside gene matches: 4. Germline values: CDR1 SGHNT, CDR2 YENEEA. Here the CDR3 DNA reads TGTGCCAGCAGTACAACAGGGGGTGAGCAGTTCTTC. The encoded protein is CASSTTGGEQFF.

By share, this clone counts as medium-sized. This chain joins TRBV2 and TRBJ2-7; D may be TRBD1 or TRBD2 (6 bases each). In germline, CDR1 is SNHLY, CDR2 FYNNEI. The CDR3 is 14 amino acids. Trimming left V 6 bases short and J 6 bases short, with 18 bases between. In nucleotides, the CDR3 is TGTGCCAGCAGGGGGGGCAGGGTCCTACTCGAGCAGTACTTC. It codes for CASRGGRVLLEQYF. The full variable domain, rest sourced from reference TRBV2 and TRBJ2-7, is EPEVTQTPSHQVTQMGQEVILRCVPISNHLYFYWYRQILGQKVEFLVSFYNNEISEKSEIFDDQFSVERPDGSNFTLKIRSTKLEDSAMYFCASRGGRVLLEQYFGPGTRLTVT.

This sequence joins TRBV5-4 and TRBJ2-3; TRBD2 aligns across 13 bases. The germline CDR1 and CDR2 sequences are SGHNT and YYREEE (reference sequence). This CDR3 contains 17 residues. Losses at the gene ends were 0 bases for V and 4 bases for J; bases not matched to a gene: 5. CDR3 amino acids: CASSLGGLAGAADTQYF. Written as DNA, the CDR3 is TGTGCCAGCAGCTTGGGCGGACTAGCGGGGGCTGCAGATACGCAGTATTTT.

The J gene is TRBJ2-5, the V gene TRBV13; TRBD1 agrees at 7 bases. J lost 5 bases, V lost 5 bases, and 11 bases had no gene match. There are 15 residues in the CDR3. CDR1 is PRHDT, CDR2 FYEKMQ, per germline (reference sequence). CDR3 DNA sequence: TGTGCCAGCAGCCCGACGACAGGGTTTAGGGAGACCCAGTACTTC. It is translated as CASSPTTGFRETQYF.

This chain joins TRBV7-3 and TRBJ1-1; D unresolved. With 2 bases removed from V and 10 bases from J, the gap between germline ends came to 11 bases. This CDR3 has 12 amino acids. Germline V CDR1 and CDR2: SGHTA, FQGTGA. CDR3 in amino acids: CASSLRGSRAFF. CDR3 bases: TGTGCCAGCAGCTTACGGGGATCTAGAGCTTTCTTT.

V gene TRBV9 combines with J gene TRBJ2-1; no clear D. V lost 0 bases, J lost 5 bases, and 6 bases lay in between. This CDR3 has 13 residues. Germline V lookup: CDR1 SGDLS, CDR2 YYNGEE. The CDR3 spells CASSVETDNEQFF. The DNA for the CDR3 is TGTGCCAGCAGCGTAGAAACCGACAATGAGCAGTTCTTC.

The gene calls are TRBV6-6 and TRBJ1-2, with D possibly TRBD1 on 5 matching bases. Germline loops: CDR1 MNHNY, CDR2 SVGAGI (reference sequence). This CDR3 spans 15 amino acids. Deletions cut 2 bases from V and 6 bases from J, with 16 bases between. The CDR3 nucleotides are TGTGCCAGCAGTTACGGAGGAGAGGGAGGGGATGGCTACACCTTC. It translates to CASSYGGEGGDGYTF.

The rearrangement joins TRBV9 to TRBJ2-7, with 9 bases fitting TRBD1. The J segment lost 4 bases and the V segment lost 3 bases, leaving 11 bases of the junction unmatched. Germline-derived CDR1 and CDR2 are SGDLS and YYNGEE. The CDR3 covers 16 residues. CDR3 bases: TGTGCCAGCAGCGCGACCGCGGGACAGGGAATATACGAGCAGTACTTC. Translating gives CASSATAGQGIYEQYF. Full variable domain (remainder filled in from reference TRBV9 and TRBJ2-7): DSGVTQTPKHLITATGQRVTLRCSPRSGDLSVYWYQQSLDQGLQFLIQYYNGEERAKGNILERFSAQQFPDLHSELNLSSLELGDSALYFCASSATAGQGIYEQYFGPGTRLTVT.

The gene calls are TRBV9 and TRBJ2-2; D is uncertain. The CDR3 contains 12 residues. Trimming shortened V by 0 bases and J by 3 bases, and 0 bases separated the two germline ends. Germline-derived CDR1 and CDR2 are SGDLS and YYNGEE. The CDR3 spells CASSVDTGELFF. The CDR3, as DNA: TGTGCCAGCAGCGTAGACACCGGGGAGCTGTTTTTT.